Presented here are 14 T cell receptor beta chains from one specimen sequenced in a study of CXCR3-negative and CXCR3-positive naive CD8 T cells (dated by TCRdb to 2018 to 2020). The paper's findings and limits, for the study overall: TRB CDR3s from CXCR3-positive naive cells showed higher hydrophobicity (lower Kidera factor 4), lower energy, and higher strength and volume indices than CXCR3-negative naive cells.

TCRdb lists the instrument as NextSeq 550. The Human TCR Profiling Kit (MiLaboratory) was used to make UMI-labeled 5' RACE TRB cDNA libraries. After reprocessing by TCRdb, each CDR3 protein sequence is one entry, and no DNA is given. The table held for this sample gives some 130,000 distinct CDR3 sequences. The ten largest make up around 0.41% of the sample. Their antigens are not known. The sample consisted of naive CXCR3+ CD8+ T cells from blood. This sample's cell subset or site label indicates: CD45RO-CCR7+CD27+CD95- naive CD8+ T cells expressing CXCR3 (TNR3+). The source is a human donor in good health. Some clones in this sample may be carry-over from other donors' samples.

The V call is TRBV14, the J call TRBJ2-7. The CDR3 has 15 amino acids. Germline CDR1 is SGHDN and CDR2 is FVKESK. CDR3 region: CASSQDATHSGEQYF.

The chain recombines TRBV28 with TRBJ1-6. The germline gives CDR1 MDHEN, CDR2 SYDVKM. The CDR3 length is 14 residues. Here the CDR3 reads CASSLLQGLSPLHF.

This chain joins TRBV12-3 or TRBV12-4 and TRBJ1-1. The CDR3 spans 14 residues. This CDR3 reads CASSLVEGYTEAFF.

V usage is TRBV29-1 and J usage is TRBJ1-2; TCRdb indicates TRBD1, and absent DNA this call remains unverified. This CDR3 comprises 13 residues. The germline V gene encodes CDR1 SQVTM and CDR2 ANQGSEA. CDR3 sequence reads: CSVLGQGAQGYTF.

The chain has TRBV29-1 and TRBJ2-4; TCRdb returns TRBD2, unconfirmable since there is no DNA. The CDR3 has 14 amino acids. From germline, CDR1 is SQVTM and CDR2 ANQGSEA. The CDR3 protein is CSVYGDKNGLLQYF.

The chain recombines TRBV7-9 with TRBJ1-4. The CDR3 is 18 residues long. The V gene's germline CDR1 is SEHNR and CDR2 FQNEAQ (reference sequence). The CDR3 sequence: CASSFHSPGTATNEKLFF.

The gene calls are TRBV2 and TRBJ2-1. The CDR3 is 13 residues long. The germline V gene encodes CDR1 SNHLY and CDR2 FYNNEI. The CDR3: CASVGRSYNEQFF.

This CDR3 is CSVEVWDRGYEQYF. The rearrangement uses TRBV29-1 and TRBJ2-7; TCRdb's D call, TRBD1, is unchecked because there is no DNA. CDR3 length: 14 residues. Germline-derived CDR1 and CDR2 are SQVTM and ANQGSEA.

The chain employs TRBV20-1 and TRBJ1-2. CDR1 and CDR2 (germline): DFQATT, SNEGSKA (reference sequence). This CDR3 contains 13 residues. CDR3: CSARDYQSYGYTF.

The J gene is TRBJ2-1, the V gene TRBV27. CDR1 is MNHEY and CDR2 is SMNVEV in the germline V gene (reference sequence). The CDR3 contains 14 residues. The CDR3 loop reads CASSVHDSYNEQFF.

This chain uses TRBV11-2 with TRBJ2-2. The CDR3 has 15 residues. From germline, CDR1 is SGHAT and CDR2 FQNNGV. This CDR3 is CASSVGPENTGELFF.

V is TRBV7-2 and J is TRBJ2-5; lacking DNA, the TRBD1 call made by TCRdb goes unchecked. Germline CDR1 is SGHTA and CDR2 is FQGNSA. CDR3 length equals 12 residues. This chain's CDR3 is CASRGGGRAQYF.

The rearrangement uses TRBV7-3 and TRBJ2-5. CDR1 and CDR2 (germline): SGHTA, FQGTGA. This CDR3 is built from 13 residues. The CDR3 is CASSLDIGETQYF.

This chain's CDR3 is CASSSGTGRETQYF. The chain joins TRBV28 to TRBJ2-5; lacking DNA, the TRBD1 call made by TCRdb goes unchecked. The CDR3 runs 14 residues. The germline V gene encodes CDR1 MDHEN and CDR2 SYDVKM.